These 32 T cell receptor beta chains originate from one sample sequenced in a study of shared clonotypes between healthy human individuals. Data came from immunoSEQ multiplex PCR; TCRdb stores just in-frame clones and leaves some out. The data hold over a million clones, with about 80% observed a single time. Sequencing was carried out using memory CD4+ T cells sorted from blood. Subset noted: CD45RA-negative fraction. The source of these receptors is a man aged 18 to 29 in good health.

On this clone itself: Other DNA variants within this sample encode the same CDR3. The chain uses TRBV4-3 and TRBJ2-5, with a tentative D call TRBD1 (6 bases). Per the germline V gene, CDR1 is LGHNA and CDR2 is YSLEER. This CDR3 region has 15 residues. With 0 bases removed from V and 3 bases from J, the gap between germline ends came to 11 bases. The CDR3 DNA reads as TGCGCCAGCAGCCAAGATTGGGGGCAAAAAGAGACCCAGTACTTC. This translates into CASSQDWGQKETQYF.

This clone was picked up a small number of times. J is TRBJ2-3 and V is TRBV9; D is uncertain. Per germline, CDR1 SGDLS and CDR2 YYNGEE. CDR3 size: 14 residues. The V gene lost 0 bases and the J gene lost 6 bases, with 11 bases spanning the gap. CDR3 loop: CASSVEGPADTQYF. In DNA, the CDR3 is TGTGCCAGCAGCGTAGAAGGGCCAGCGGATACGCAGTATTTT.

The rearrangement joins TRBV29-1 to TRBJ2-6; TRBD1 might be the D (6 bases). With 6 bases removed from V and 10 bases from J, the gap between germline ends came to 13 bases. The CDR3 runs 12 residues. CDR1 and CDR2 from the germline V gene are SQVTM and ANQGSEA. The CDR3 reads CSVNTQGNVLTF. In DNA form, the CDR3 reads TGCAGCGTGAACACGCAGGGGAACGTCCTGACTTTC.

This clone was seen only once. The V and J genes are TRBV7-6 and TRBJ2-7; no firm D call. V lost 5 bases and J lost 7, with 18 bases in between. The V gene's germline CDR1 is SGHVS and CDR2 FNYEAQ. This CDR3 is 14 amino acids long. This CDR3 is CASSPGYASGEQYF. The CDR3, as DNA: TGTGCCAGCAGCCCTGGTTACGCGAGTGGTGAGCAGTACTTC. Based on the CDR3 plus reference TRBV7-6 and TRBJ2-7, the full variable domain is GAGVSQSPRYKVTKRGQDVALRCDPISGHVSLYWYRQALGQGPEFLTYFNYEAQQDKSGLPNDRFSAERPEGSISTLTIQRTEQRDSAMYRCASSPGYASGEQYFGPGTRLTVT.

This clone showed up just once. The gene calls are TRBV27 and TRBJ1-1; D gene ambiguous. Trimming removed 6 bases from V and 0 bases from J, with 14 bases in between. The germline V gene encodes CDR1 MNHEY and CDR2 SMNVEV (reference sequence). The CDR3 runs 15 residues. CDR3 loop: CASSARRPMNTEAFF. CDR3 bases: TGTGCCAGCAGCGCACGACGGCCCATGAACACTGAAGCTTTCTTT.

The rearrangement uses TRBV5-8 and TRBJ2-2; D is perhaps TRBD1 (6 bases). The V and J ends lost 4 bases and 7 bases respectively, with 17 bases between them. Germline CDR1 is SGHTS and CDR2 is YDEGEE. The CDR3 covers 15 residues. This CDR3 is CASSPGQFPSGELFF. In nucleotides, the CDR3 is TGTGCCAGCAGCCCCGGACAGTTTCCCAGCGGGGAGCTGTTTTTT.

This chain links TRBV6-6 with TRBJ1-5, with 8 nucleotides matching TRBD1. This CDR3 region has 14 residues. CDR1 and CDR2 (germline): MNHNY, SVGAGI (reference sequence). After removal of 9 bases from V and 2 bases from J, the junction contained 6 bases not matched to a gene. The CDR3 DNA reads TGTGCCAGTACAGGGGGGGGAGGCAATCAGCCCCAGCATTTT. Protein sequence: CASTGGGGNQPQHF.

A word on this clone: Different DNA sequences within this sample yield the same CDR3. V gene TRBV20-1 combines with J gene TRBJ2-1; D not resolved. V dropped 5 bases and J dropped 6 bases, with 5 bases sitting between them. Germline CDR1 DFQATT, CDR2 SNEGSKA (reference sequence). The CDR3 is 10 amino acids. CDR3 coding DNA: TGCAGTGCTGTACGCAATGAGCAGTTCTTC. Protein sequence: CSAVRNEQFF.

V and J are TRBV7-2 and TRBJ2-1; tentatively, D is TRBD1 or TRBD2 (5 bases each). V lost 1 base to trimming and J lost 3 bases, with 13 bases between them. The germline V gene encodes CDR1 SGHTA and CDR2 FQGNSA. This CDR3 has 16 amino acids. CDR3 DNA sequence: TGTGCCAGCAGCTTAGAGGGGACGGGGATCTACAATGAGCAGTTCTTC. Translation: CASSLEGTGIYNEQFF. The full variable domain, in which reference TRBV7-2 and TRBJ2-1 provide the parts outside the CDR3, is GAGVSQSPSNKVTEKGKDVELRCDPISGHTALYWYRQSLGQGLEFLIYFQGNSAPDKSGLPSDRFSAERTGGSVSTLTIQRTQQEDSAVYLCASSLEGTGIYNEQFFGPGTRLTVL.

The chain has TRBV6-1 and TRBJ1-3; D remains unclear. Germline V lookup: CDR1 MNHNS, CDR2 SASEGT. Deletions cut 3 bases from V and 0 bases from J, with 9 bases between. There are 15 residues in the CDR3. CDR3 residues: CASSDLTGSGNTIYF. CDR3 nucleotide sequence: TGTGCCAGCAGTGACTTGACCGGCTCTGGAAACACCATATATTTT.

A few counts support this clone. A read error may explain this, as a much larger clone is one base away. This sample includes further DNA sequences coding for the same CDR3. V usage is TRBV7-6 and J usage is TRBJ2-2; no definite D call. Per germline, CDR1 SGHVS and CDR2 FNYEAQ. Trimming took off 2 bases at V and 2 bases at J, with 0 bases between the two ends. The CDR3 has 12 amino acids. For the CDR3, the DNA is TGTGCCAGCAGCTTAAACACCGGGGAGCTGTTTTTT. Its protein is CASSLNTGELFF.

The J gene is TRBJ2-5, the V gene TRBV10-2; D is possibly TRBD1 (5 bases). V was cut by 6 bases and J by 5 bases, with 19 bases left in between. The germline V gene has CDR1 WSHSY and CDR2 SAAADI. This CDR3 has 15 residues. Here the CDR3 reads CASRNGQGIGETQYF. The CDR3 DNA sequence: TGCGCCAGCAGGAACGGGCAGGGAATTGGGGAGACCCAGTACTTC.

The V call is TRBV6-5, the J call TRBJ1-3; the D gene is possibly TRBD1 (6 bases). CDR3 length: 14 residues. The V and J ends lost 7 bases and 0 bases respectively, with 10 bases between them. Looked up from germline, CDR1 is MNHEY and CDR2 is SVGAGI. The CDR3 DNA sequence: TGTGCCAGCAAGACAGGTTTCTCTGGAAACACCATATATTTT. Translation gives CASKTGFSGNTIYF.

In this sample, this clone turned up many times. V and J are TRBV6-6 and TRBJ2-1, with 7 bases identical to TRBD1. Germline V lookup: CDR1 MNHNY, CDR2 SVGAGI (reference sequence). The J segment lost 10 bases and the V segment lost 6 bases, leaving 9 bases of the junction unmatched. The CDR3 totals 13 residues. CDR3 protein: CASSPGQAREQFF. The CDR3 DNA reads TGTGCCAGCAGCCCCGGACAGGCTAGAGAGCAGTTCTTC.

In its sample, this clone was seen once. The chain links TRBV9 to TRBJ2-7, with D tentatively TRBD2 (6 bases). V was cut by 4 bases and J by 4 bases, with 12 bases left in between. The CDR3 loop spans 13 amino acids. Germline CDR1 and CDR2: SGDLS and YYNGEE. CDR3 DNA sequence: TGTGCCAGCAGCCCATATGGGAGGTACGAGCAGTACTTC. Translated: CASSPYGRYEQYF.

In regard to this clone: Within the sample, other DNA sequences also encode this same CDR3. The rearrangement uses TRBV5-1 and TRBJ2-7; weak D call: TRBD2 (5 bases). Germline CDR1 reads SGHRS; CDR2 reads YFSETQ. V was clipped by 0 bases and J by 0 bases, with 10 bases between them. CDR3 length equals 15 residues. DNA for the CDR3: TGCGCCAGCAGCTTGGAAACTGGGAGCTCCTACGAGCAGTACTTC. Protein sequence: CASSLETGSSYEQYF.

CDR3 loop: CASRGGDRHYNEQFF. In DNA form, the CDR3 reads TGTGCCAGCAGGGGCGGGGACAGACATTACAATGAGCAGTTCTTC. V gene TRBV6-1 combines with J gene TRBJ2-1; weak D call: TRBD1 (7 bases). There are 15 residues in the CDR3. The germline V and J ends were trimmed by 6 bases and 4 bases, with 16 bases remaining between them. CDR1 and CDR2 (germline): MNHNS, SASEGT.

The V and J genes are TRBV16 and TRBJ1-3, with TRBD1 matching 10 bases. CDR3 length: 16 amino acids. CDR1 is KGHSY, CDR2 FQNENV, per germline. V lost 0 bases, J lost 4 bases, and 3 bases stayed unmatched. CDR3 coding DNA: TGTGCCAGCAGCCAATCGGGACAGGGGACGGGAAACACCATATATTTT. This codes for CASSQSGQGTGNTIYF.

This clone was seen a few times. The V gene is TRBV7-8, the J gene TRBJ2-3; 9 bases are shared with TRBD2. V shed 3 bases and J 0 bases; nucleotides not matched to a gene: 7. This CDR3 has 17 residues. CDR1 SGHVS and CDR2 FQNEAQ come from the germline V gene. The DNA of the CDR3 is TGTGCCAGCAGCTTCCATGTAGCGGGGGTTAGCACAGATACGCAGTATTTT. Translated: CASSFHVAGVSTDTQYF.

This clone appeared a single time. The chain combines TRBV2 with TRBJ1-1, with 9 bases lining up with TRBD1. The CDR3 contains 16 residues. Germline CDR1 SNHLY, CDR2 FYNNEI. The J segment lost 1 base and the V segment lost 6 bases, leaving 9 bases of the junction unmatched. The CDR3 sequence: CASSLETGGKNTEAFF. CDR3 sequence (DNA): TGTGCCAGCAGCCTGGAGACAGGGGGGAAGAACACTGAAGCTTTCTTT.

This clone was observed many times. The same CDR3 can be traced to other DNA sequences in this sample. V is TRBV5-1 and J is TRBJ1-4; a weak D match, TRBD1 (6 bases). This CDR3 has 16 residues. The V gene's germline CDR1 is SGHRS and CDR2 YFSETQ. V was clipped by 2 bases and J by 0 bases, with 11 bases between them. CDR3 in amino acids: CASSLTGTATNEKLFF. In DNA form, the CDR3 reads TGCGCCAGCAGCTTAACAGGGACCGCAACTAATGAAAAACTGTTTTTT. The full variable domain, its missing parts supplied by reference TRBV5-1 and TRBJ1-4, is KAGVTQTPRYLIKTRGQQVTLSCSPISGHRSVSWYQQTPGQGLQFLFEYFSETQRNKGNFPGRFSGRQFSNSRSEMNVSTLELGDSALYLCASSLTGTATNEKLFFGSGTQLSVL.

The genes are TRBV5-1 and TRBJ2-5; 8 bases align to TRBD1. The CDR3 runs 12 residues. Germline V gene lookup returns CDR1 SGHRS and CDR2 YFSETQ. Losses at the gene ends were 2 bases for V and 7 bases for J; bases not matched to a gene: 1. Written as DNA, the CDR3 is TGCGCCAGCAGCTTCGACAGGGGGACCCAGTACTTC. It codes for CASSFDRGTQYF.

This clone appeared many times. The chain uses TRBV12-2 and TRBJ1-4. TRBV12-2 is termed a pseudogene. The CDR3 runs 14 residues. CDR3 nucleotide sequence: TGTGCAAGTCGCTTAGTTACCGAGGAGGAAAAACTGTTTTTT. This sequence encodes CASRLVTEEEKLFF.

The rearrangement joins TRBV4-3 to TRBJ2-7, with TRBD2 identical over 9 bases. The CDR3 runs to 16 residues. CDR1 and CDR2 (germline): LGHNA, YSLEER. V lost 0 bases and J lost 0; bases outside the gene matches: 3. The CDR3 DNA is TGCGCCAGCAGCCAAGAGTTAGCGGGGGTCTCCTACGAGCAGTACTTC. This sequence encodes CASSQELAGVSYEQYF.

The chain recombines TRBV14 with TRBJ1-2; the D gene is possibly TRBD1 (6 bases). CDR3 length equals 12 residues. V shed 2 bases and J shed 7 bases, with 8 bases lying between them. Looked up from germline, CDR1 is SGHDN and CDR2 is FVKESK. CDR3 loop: CASSQQGFGYTF. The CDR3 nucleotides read TGTGCCAGCAGCCAACAGGGGTTTGGCTACACCTTC.

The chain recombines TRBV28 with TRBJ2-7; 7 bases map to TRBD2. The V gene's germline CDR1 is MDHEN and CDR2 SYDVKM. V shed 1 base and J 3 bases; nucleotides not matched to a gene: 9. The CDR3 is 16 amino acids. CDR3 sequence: CASSLLGGVKGYEQYF. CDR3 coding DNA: TGTGCCAGCAGTTTATTGGGGGGGGTGAAGGGCTACGAGCAGTACTTC. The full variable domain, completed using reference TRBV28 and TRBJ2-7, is DVKVTQSSRYLVKRTGEKVFLECVQDMDHENMFWYRQDPGLGLRLIYFSYDVKMKEKGDIPEGYSVSREKKERFSLILESASTNQTSMYLCASSLLGGVKGYEQYFGPGTRLTVT.

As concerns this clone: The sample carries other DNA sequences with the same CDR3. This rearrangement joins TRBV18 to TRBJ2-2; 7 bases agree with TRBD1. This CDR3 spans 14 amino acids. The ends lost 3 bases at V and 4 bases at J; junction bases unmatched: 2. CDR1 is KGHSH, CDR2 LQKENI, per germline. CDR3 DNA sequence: TGTGCCAGCTCACCGGGACAGTCCACCGGGGAGCTGTTTTTT. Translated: CASSPGQSTGELFF.

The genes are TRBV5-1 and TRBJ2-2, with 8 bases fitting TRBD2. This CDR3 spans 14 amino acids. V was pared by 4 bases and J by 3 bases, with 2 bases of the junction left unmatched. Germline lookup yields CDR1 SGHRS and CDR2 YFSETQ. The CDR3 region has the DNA TGCGCCAGCAGCCGGGGGGGCGACACCGGGGAGCTGTTTTTT. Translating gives CASSRGGDTGELFF.

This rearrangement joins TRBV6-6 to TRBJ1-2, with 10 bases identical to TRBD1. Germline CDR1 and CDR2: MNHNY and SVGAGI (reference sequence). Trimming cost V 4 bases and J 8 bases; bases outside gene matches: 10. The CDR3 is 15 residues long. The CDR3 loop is CASSSGRQGARGYTF. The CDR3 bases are TGTGCCAGCAGTTCGGGAAGACAGGGGGCGAGAGGCTACACCTTC.

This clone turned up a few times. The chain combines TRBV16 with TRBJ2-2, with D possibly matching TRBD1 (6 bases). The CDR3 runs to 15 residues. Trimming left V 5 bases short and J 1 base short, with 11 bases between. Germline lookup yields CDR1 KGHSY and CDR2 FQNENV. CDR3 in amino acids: CASSDRGQNTGELFF. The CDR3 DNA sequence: TGTGCCAGCAGCGATCGGGGACAGAACACCGGGGAGCTGTTTTTT. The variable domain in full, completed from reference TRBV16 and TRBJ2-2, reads GEEVAQTPKHLVRGEGQKAKLYCAPIKGHSYVFWYQQVLKNEFKFLISFQNENVFDETGMPKERFSAKCLPNSPCSLEIQATKLEDSAVYFCASSDRGQNTGELFFGEGSRLTVL.

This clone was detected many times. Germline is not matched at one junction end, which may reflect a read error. For the CDR3, the DNA is TGTGCTAGCAGCTTCGGGGGGAGTAAAGAGACCCAGTACTTC. It encodes CASSFGGSKETQYF. The rearrangement links TRBV7-7 to TRBJ2-5; 7 bases match TRBD2. CDR3 length equals 14 residues. The germline V gene encodes CDR1 SSHAT and CDR2 FNYEAQ (reference sequence).

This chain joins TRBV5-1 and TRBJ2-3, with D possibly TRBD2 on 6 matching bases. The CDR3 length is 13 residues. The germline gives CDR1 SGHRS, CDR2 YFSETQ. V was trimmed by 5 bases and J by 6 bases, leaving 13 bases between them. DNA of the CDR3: TGCGCCAGCAGGGGCCTAGCGTTTGATACGCAGTATTTT. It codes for CASRGLAFDTQYF. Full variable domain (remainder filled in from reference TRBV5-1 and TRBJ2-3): KAGVTQTPRYLIKTRGQQVTLSCSPISGHRSVSWYQQTPGQGLQFLFEYFSETQRNKGNFPGRFSGRQFSNSRSEMNVSTLELGDSALYLCASRGLAFDTQYFGPGTRLTVL.